What follows are 5 T cell receptor beta chains derived from one specimen sequenced in a study of T cells after yellow fever vaccination. TCRdb re-analysed the 5' RACE reads in MiXCR, keeping a single row per CDR3 protein. This sample has around 400,000 distinct CDR3 sequences, with roughly 10% found just once. This material consisted of PBMCs, taken on the day of the first yellow fever vaccination. Receptors were obtained from a man younger than 35 who received the YFV17D yellow fever vaccine.

In its sample, this clonotype was seen a few times. The rearrangement links TRBV7-9 to TRBJ2-2; D assignment may be TRBD1 or TRBD2 (5 bases each). CDR3 length: 15 amino acids. V lost 5 bases to trimming and J lost 5 bases, with 15 bases between them. Germline-derived CDR1 and CDR2 are SEHNR and FQNEAQ (reference sequence). Here the CDR3 DNA reads TGTGCCAGCAGCCAGGGCCCACGAGGGACCGGGGAGCTGTTTTTT. Translated, it gives CASSQGPRGTGELFF. The full variable domain, its missing parts supplied by reference TRBV7-9 and TRBJ2-2, is DTGVSQNPRHKITKRGQNVTFRCDPISEHNRLYWYRQTLGQGPEFLTYFQNEAQLEKSRLLSDRFSAERPKGSFSTLEIQRTEQGDSAMYLCASSQGPRGTGELFFGEGSRLTVL.

This clonotype was picked up a small number of times. The chain couples TRBV5-1 to TRBJ1-1; D remains ambiguous. The germline V and J ends were trimmed by 2 bases and 7 bases, with 15 bases remaining between them. CDR1 and CDR2 from the germline V gene are SGHRS and YFSETQ. There are 14 residues in the CDR3. The CDR3 region has the DNA TGCGCCAGCAGCTTAACGCCCGTGCCATTTGAAGCTTTCTTT. Amino acids: CASSLTPVPFEAFF.

V gene TRBV6-5 combines with J gene TRBJ2-1, with D possibly being TRBD1 or TRBD2 (5 bases each). V lost 6 bases and J 10 bases, leaving 13 bases between the germline ends. The germline CDR1 and CDR2 sequences are MNHEY and SVGAGI. This CDR3 region has 12 residues. CDR3 bases: TGTGCCAGCAGCAAGCTGGGGACCGAGCAGTTCTTC. It translates to CASSKLGTEQFF.

This clonotype was counted at least ten times. This chain uses TRBV20-1 with TRBJ1-5; tentative D call: TRBD1 (5 bases). The CDR3 covers 15 residues. V gave up 3 bases and J gave up 1 base, with 13 bases separating them. Germline CDR1 DFQATT, CDR2 SNEGSKA (reference sequence). The CDR3 reads CSASRVGGSNQPQHF. CDR3 coding DNA: TGCAGTGCTAGTCGAGTTGGGGGGAGCAATCAGCCCCAGCATTTT.

This clonotype was observed a few times. The chain combines TRBV4-1 with TRBJ1-4; the D is unclear. The V and J ends lost 2 bases and 3 bases respectively, with 10 bases between them. CDR1 and CDR2 from the germline V gene are MGHRA and YSYEKL. This CDR3 has 15 residues. This CDR3 is CASSQLDPANEKLFF. The CDR3 coding sequence is TGCGCCAGCAGCCAACTCGATCCGGCTAATGAAAAACTGTTTTTT.